This TCR beta chain came from a study of monozygotic twins with inflammatory bowel disease. After re-calling the 5' RACE reads, TCRdb lists one entry per CDR3 protein, DNA absent. The listing records 350,000 to 400,000 distinct CDR3 sequences. This CDR3 has 13 amino acids. This clonotype originated in a human donor with ulcerative colitis or Crohn's disease, or a healthy co-twin of an affected twin (not recorded which). This rearrangement joins TRBV12-3 or TRBV12-4 to TRBJ1-3. The sequenced material came from blood. The CDR3 loop reads CASELSSGNTIYF.